These T cell receptor beta chains were read from a single sample in a study of T cells in Graves' hyperthyroidism and ophthalmopathy. Via MiXCR, TCRdb re-called the multiplex PCR reads, giving one row per CDR3 protein. The sample holds approximately 400,000 distinct CDR3 sequences, approximately 17% seen once. The sample was blood. The receptors were sampled from a man aged 18 to 30 with Graves' ophthalmopathy. CDR3s include the opening cysteine and the closing phenylalanine or tryptophan. Only some rows state a clone size, as once, few, many or a class for expanded clones.

cdr3_aa | clone_size | v_call
CASSPRLAGGLYTDTQYF | . | TRBV5-5
CASSYASGGTEAFF | . | TRBV6-6
CASSLSTGGQETQYF | many | TRBV11-2
CASSRNGETQYF | many | TRBV7-2
CASSQAGGHTEAFF | many | TRBV3-1
CASSHQIGTYEQYF | many | TRBV3-1
CASSAGDNSLPNEKLFF | many | TRBV2
CASSPGLAGVGRDTQYF | . | TRBV2
CASTPPQGDEQFF | many | TRBV7-9
CAISPTPGELFF | . | TRBV10-3
CASSRPGTGTNEQFF | once | TRBV7-9
CASSPPGRPEGTEAFF | many | TRBV18
CASRRGGGEDEQFF | many | TRBV28
CASSATGGHTEAFF | few | TRBV18
CASSFGQTNEKLFF | few | TRBV6-2/TRBV6-3
CASSQFPRGGIDTQYF | . | TRBV27
CASQANVNTEAFF | many | TRBV6-1
CASSLAGQGGTEAFF | many | TRBV12-3/TRBV12-4
CASSLWSSTDTQYF | . | TRBV27
CASSPRTLYNEQFF | few | TRBV9
CASSESEGRIDKSYGYTF | many | TRBV10-1
CASSPGQAYYTDTQYF | . | TRBV28
CATYTGAGSYEQYF | once | TRBV2
CASSLGGQGEQFF | many | TRBV7-9